Detailed here is one T cell receptor (beta chain). Its specificity is not known. It was with 60 Vbeta and 13 Jbeta primers that the PCR ran. The protocol was immunoSEQ multiplex PCR, while the TCRdb copy is restricted to in-frame clones and leaves out a portion. The sample carries some 120,000 clones, 80% recorded once. The data stem from a study of cytomegalovirus exposure and HLA in healthy donors. About the study: Around 78 million unique TCRs, all from HLA-typed donors, were included in an early release of the data. Study-level points and caveats: Analyzed later, most CMV-associated TCR beta chains appeared HLA-restricted. A missense variant in DCLRE1C was later tied to TCR beta V- and J-gene trimming. A later analysis linked roughly 17,000 TCR beta sequences to HLA alleles at 0.05 false discovery rate.

Germline CDR1 is MNHEY and CDR2 is SVGAGI. The V and J ends lost 5 bases and 5 bases respectively, with 13 bases between them. This CDR3 is 14 amino acids long. This sequence joins TRBV6-5 and TRBJ1-3; D may be TRBD1 (5 bases). Specimen: PBMCs. The receptor was derived from a male donor in good health and CMV-seronegative. The chain's CDR3 is CASSPVRTRNTIYF. CDR3 coding DNA: TGTGCCAGCAGTCCCGTTAGGACAAGAAACACCATATATTTT.